This T cell receptor beta chain was identified in a study of T cell changes during pregnancy in multiple sclerosis. Method: immunoSEQ multiplex PCR; TCRdb's copy keeps in-frame clones and lacks some. The sample lists tens of thousands of clones; around 90% were seen once. The sequenced sample was CD4+ T cells from peripheral blood mononuclear cells, obtained in the third trimester of pregnancy. The sequence was collected from a female donor in good health, enrolled as a control in a pregnancy study.

CDR3 nucleotide sequence: TGTGCCACCAGCAGAGGGGGGGTTCGCGAAAAACTGTTTTTT. Protein: CATSRGGVREKLFF. The chain has TRBV15 and TRBJ1-4, with D possibly being TRBD1 (5 bases). The germline V gene has CDR1 LNHNV and CDR2 YYDKDF (reference sequence). The CDR3 contains 14 residues. Trimming removed 1 base at V and 8 bases at J, with 11 bases between.